A selection of T cell receptor beta chains follows, all from one sample in a study of cytomegalovirus exposure and HLA in healthy donors. The assay was immunoSEQ multiplex PCR, and TCRdb's table has in-frame clones only and misses some. This sample yields some 170,000 clones, of which around nine tenths are seen a single time; roughly 1.5% belongs to the top ten. Material: PBMCs. Receptors originate from a woman in her twenties or thirties in good health and CMV-seronegative. CDR3s include the opening cysteine and the closing phenylalanine or tryptophan. A D gene is named only where the DNA matches it firmly. Expanded clones are given a class, and other clones once, few, many or no size at all.

clone size: NA; J gene: TRBJ2-3; V gene: TRBV27; D gene: NA; CDR3 protein: CASSLVAATSTDTQYF; CDR3 DNA: TGTGCCAGCAGTTTAGTAGCAGCTACTAGCACAGATACGCAGTATTTT
clone size: NA; J gene: TRBJ2-1; V gene: TRBV6-1; D gene: TRBD2; CDR3 protein: CASSESLADYNEQFF; CDR3 DNA: TGTGCCAGCAGTGAAAGCCTAGCGGACTACAATGAGCAGTTCTTC
clone size: NA; J gene: TRBJ2-1; V gene: TRBV20-1; D gene: TRBD1; CDR3 protein: CSAGQGNEQFF; CDR3 DNA: TGCAGTGCTGGACAGGGAAATGAGCAGTTCTTC
clone size: few; J gene: TRBJ1-2; V gene: TRBV19; D gene: NA; CDR3 protein: CASNRQGRYGYTF; CDR3 DNA: TGTGCCAGTAACCGGCAGGGGCGGTATGGCTACACCTTC
clone size: NA; J gene: TRBJ1-1; V gene: TRBV5-6; D gene: TRBD1; CDR3 protein: CASSGYRAGGTEAFF; CDR3 DNA: TGTGCCAGCAGCGGGTATCGGGCAGGGGGCACTGAAGCTTTCTTT
clone size: NA; J gene: TRBJ1-3; V gene: TRBV19; D gene: NA; CDR3 protein: CASSGPSGNTIYF; CDR3 DNA: TGTGCCAGTAGTGGGCCCTCTGGAAACACCATATATTTT
clone size: NA; J gene: TRBJ1-1; V gene: TRBV29-1; D gene: NA; CDR3 protein: CSVARGSAEAFF; CDR3 DNA: TGCAGCGTTGCCAGGGGCTCGGCTGAAGCTTTCTTT
clone size: NA; J gene: TRBJ1-1; V gene: TRBV5-5; D gene: NA; CDR3 protein: CASSLLAEAFF; CDR3 DNA: TGTGCCAGCAGCTTGTTAGCTGAAGCTTTCTTT
clone size: NA; J gene: TRBJ2-1; V gene: TRBV6-6; D gene: NA; CDR3 protein: CASTGGTYNEQFF; CDR3 DNA: TGTGCCAGCACAGGGGGGACCTACAATGAGCAGTTCTTC
clone size: NA; J gene: TRBJ2-3; V gene: TRBV6-4; D gene: NA; CDR3 protein: CASSQTGLWTDTQYF; CDR3 DNA: TGTGCCAGCAGTCAAACAGGCTTGTGGACAGATACGCAGTATTTT
clone size: NA; J gene: TRBJ2-1; V gene: TRBV5-1; D gene: TRBD2; CDR3 protein: CASSLGRGGLDNEQFF; CDR3 DNA: TGCGCCAGCAGCTTGGGTCGGGGGGGCCTCGACAATGAGCAGTTCTTC
clone size: NA; J gene: TRBJ1-6; V gene: TRBV19; D gene: NA; CDR3 protein: CASTLNRGLPGNSPLHF; CDR3 DNA: TGTGCCAGTACTCTAAACCGTGGACTCCCAGGAAATTCACCCCTCCACTTT
clone size: once; J gene: TRBJ1-5; V gene: TRBV19; D gene: NA; CDR3 protein: CASSIDLWGGVYNQPQHF; CDR3 DNA: TGTGCCAGTAGTATAGATCTATGGGGGGGCGTATACAATCAGCCCCAGCATTTT
clone size: NA; J gene: TRBJ1-2; V gene: TRBV9; D gene: NA; CDR3 protein: CASSVDPSGRSVGYTF; CDR3 DNA: TGTGCCAGCAGCGTAGATCCCTCAGGGAGGAGCGTGGGCTACACCTTC
clone size: NA; J gene: TRBJ2-7; V gene: TRBV30; D gene: TRBD1; CDR3 protein: CAWSVPRDRAYEQYF; CDR3 DNA: TGTGCCTGGAGTGTCCCCCGGGACAGGGCCTACGAGCAGTACTTC
clone size: NA; J gene: TRBJ2-1; V gene: TRBV2; D gene: TRBD2; CDR3 protein: CASQTSGGYNEQFF; CDR3 DNA: TGTGCCAGCCAGACTAGCGGGGGCTACAATGAGCAGTTCTTC
clone size: NA; J gene: TRBJ1-6; V gene: TRBV7-2; D gene: NA; CDR3 protein: CASSFIGVNSPLHF; CDR3 DNA: TGTGCCAGCAGCTTTATAGGGGTTAATTCACCCCTCCACTTT
clone size: NA; J gene: TRBJ1-2; V gene: TRBV18; D gene: NA; CDR3 protein: CASSNPATRDRTNYGYTF; CDR3 DNA: TGTGCCAGCTCGAACCCGGCCACACGGGATCGGACTAACTATGGCTACACCTTC
clone size: NA; J gene: TRBJ1-2; V gene: TRBV15; D gene: TRBD1; CDR3 protein: CATSREGSTGGYGYTF; CDR3 DNA: TGTGCCACCAGCAGGGAGGGCTCTACAGGGGGCTATGGCTACACCTTC
clone size: many; J gene: TRBJ1-6; V gene: TRBV18; D gene: NA; CDR3 protein: CASSPTGNSPLHF; CDR3 DNA: TGTGCCAGCTCACCGACTGGTAATTCACCCCTCCACTTT
clone size: NA; J gene: TRBJ2-2; V gene: TRBV7-6; D gene: NA; CDR3 protein: CASSPMEGVGRELFF; CDR3 DNA: TGTGCCAGCAGCCCCATGGAAGGGGTGGGCCGGGAGCTGTTTTTT
clone size: once; J gene: TRBJ1-4; V gene: TRBV27; D gene: TRBD1; CDR3 protein: CASSTTGQGNEKLFF; CDR3 DNA: TGTGCCAGCAGCACCACGGGACAGGGGAATGAAAAACTGTTTTTT
clone size: NA; J gene: TRBJ1-6; V gene: TRBV6-5; D gene: NA; CDR3 protein: CASSPGARGNSPLHF; CDR3 DNA: TGTGCCAGCAGTCCAGGGGCCCGGGGTAATTCACCCCTCCACTTT
clone size: NA; J gene: TRBJ2-5; V gene: TRBV27; D gene: TRBD1; CDR3 protein: CASSLGTGSGETQYF; CDR3 DNA: TGTGCCAGCAGTTTGGGGACAGGGAGCGGAGAGACCCAGTACTTC
clone size: NA; J gene: TRBJ2-1; V gene: TRBV30; D gene: TRBD1; CDR3 protein: CAWSRGDRGKSEQFF; CDR3 DNA: TGTGCCTGGAGCCGCGGGGACAGGGGGAAAAGCGAGCAGTTCTTC
clone size: NA; J gene: TRBJ1-1; V gene: TRBV5-1; D gene: TRBD1; CDR3 protein: CASSRSTGETEAFF; CDR3 DNA: TGCGCCAGCAGCAGAAGCACAGGGGAGACTGAAGCTTTCTTT
clone size: NA; J gene: TRBJ1-4; V gene: TRBV5-1; D gene: NA; CDR3 protein: CASSTDSATNEKLFF; CDR3 DNA: TGCGCCAGCAGCACGGACAGTGCAACTAATGAAAAACTGTTTTTT
clone size: NA; J gene: TRBJ2-7; V gene: TRBV19; D gene: NA; CDR3 protein: CASSIGGQVFEQYF; CDR3 DNA: TGTGCCAGTAGTATTGGTGGACAAGTCTTCGAGCAGTACTTC
clone size: NA; J gene: TRBJ2-1; V gene: TRBV9; D gene: TRBD2; CDR3 protein: CASSIGGGASSYNEQFF; CDR3 DNA: TGTGCCAGCAGCATAGGCGGGGGGGCAAGCTCCTACAATGAGCAGTTCTTC
clone size: NA; J gene: TRBJ2-7; V gene: TRBV6-5; D gene: NA; CDR3 protein: CASAKMILEGEQYF; CDR3 DNA: TGTGCCAGCGCAAAAATGATTCTGGAGGGCGAGCAGTACTTC
clone size: NA; J gene: TRBJ1-1; V gene: TRBV27; D gene: NA; CDR3 protein: CASSSSAGTEAFF; CDR3 DNA: TGTGCCAGCAGTTCCTCCGCCGGCACTGAAGCTTTCTTT
clone size: once; J gene: TRBJ2-2; V gene: TRBV4-1; D gene: NA; CDR3 protein: CASSQAPTLTGELFF; CDR3 DNA: TGCGCCAGCAGCCAAGCTCCGACTTTGACCGGGGAGCTGTTTTTT
clone size: NA; J gene: TRBJ2-5; V gene: TRBV4-2; D gene: NA; CDR3 protein: CASSQGDFTGEETQYF; CDR3 DNA: TGTGCCAGCAGCCAAGGGGACTTTACAGGGGAAGAGACCCAGTACTTC